This TCR beta chain is from a study of CD8 T cells in ankylosing spondylitis (dated by TCRdb to 2016 to 2017). A note on the overall study: T cell receptor beta repertoires were profiled in healthy donors and ankylosing spondylitis patients so that disease-linked TCR variants could be found. The full study cohort comprised about 23 ankylosing spondylitis patients and about a hundred healthy donors. Samples of peripheral blood were taken, and for ankylosing spondylitis patients, synovial fluid was collected as well. General study outcomes and caveats: A TCR beta motif of fewer than 10 highly homologous amino acid variants appeared characteristic of blood from ankylosing spondylitis patients. Some motif variants had previously been reported in the synovial fluid and blood of reactive arthritis patients, which suggests shared mechanisms of disease initiation. According to the report, matched synovial fluid samples from ankylosing spondylitis patients were significantly enriched for the disease-linked clones. The disease-linked clones had a CD8+ phenotype and were found at relatively low frequencies in peripheral blood.

Relative to germline, V is 5 bases shorter and J is 4 bases shorter, with 16 bases between their ends. According to the germline V gene (reference sequence), CDR1 reads LGHDT and CDR2 reads YNNKEL. Spanning cysteine to phenylalanine, the CDR3 consists of 15 amino acids. Just the 45-base CDR3 DNA is kept, in frame starting at base 1. Sequenced on an Illumina HiSeq 2500. Quantitative 5'-RACE with molecular barcodes was the method used to prepare the TCR beta libraries. Processing in the source paper ran as follows. Disease-linked TCR variants were identified with a new computational method built on a probabilistic model of VDJ rearrangement. The public reads were run again by TCRdb, first through fastp at Q25 and then through MiXCR, and only productive beta chains were kept. Rows are combined by CDR3 protein, so each entry shows the most common genes and DNA. Here the V and J calls rest on TCRdb's processing, not on the authors' analysis. This sample gives around 430,000 distinct CDR3 sequences in total; 15% to 20% of them show up just once. Approximately 1% of the sample is in the top ten clones.

The sample holds a few counts of this clonotype. This receptor's antigen is unknown. No much larger clone exists at a distance of one base, and base qualities are not known. Recombination connected TRBV3-1 to TRBJ2-3; no confident D gene assignment can be made. The source material was blood, either unsorted or a sorted T cell fraction (not recorded which). This receptor was identified in a male donor with ankylosing spondylitis. Here is the DNA: TGTGCCAGCAGCACGCGCCGGGCCGCCGCAGATACGCAGTATTTT. Its product reads: CASSTRRAAADTQYF.